Ten or more counts support the clone carrying this T cell receptor (beta chain). The target antigen is unknown. Not enrolled were patients with uncontrolled infection, other autoimmune disease, pregnancy or lactation. Based on clinical symptoms, serum thyroxine and TRAb, thyroid ultrasound and orbital computed tomography, diagnoses were reached. The data originate from a study of T cells in Graves' hyperthyroidism and ophthalmopathy. The CDR3 has 12 residues. V was clipped by 5 bases and J by 5 bases, with 9 bases between them. CDR1 is MNHEY, CDR2 SVGAGI, per germline. Amplified regions were TCR beta CDR3 sequences from RNA transcripts. The study used the HTBI primer set for a first-round RT-PCR of the TCR CDR3. TCRdb fed the multiplex PCR reads into MiXCR, producing one record per CDR3 protein. The table records hundreds of thousands of distinct CDR3 sequences, about 45% of them present only once. Study-level findings and limits: Most thyroid clonotypes expanded above 0.001 were also detected in blood.

The sequenced sample was peripheral blood or thyroid tissue (not recorded which). The gene calls are TRBV6-5 and TRBJ2-5; no clear D gene. The receptor comes from an adult man with Graves' disease, either hyperthyroidism or ophthalmopathy (not recorded which). CDR3 coding DNA: TGTGCCAGCAGTGCCCTCCGCGAGACCCAGTACTTC. Its protein is CASSALRETQYF.